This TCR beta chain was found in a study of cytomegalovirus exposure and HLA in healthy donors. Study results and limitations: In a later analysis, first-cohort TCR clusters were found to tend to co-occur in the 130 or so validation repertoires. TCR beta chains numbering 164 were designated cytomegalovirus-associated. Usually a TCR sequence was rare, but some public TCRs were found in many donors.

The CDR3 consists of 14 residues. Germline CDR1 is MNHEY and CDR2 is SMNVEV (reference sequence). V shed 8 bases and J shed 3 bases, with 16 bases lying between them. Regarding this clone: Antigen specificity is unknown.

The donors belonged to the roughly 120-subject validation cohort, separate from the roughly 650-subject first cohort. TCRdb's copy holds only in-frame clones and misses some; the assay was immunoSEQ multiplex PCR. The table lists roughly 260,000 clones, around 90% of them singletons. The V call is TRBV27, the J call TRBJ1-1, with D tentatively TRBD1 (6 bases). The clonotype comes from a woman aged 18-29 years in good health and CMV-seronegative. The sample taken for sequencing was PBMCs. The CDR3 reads CASQLTGADTEAFF. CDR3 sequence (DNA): TGTGCCAGCCAATTGACAGGTGCCGACACTGAAGCTTTCTTT.